This T cell receptor (beta chain) was sequenced during a study of blood T cell repertoires in COVID-19. Enrolled through a virtual design, the participants were between 18 and 89 years of age and came from about two dozen US areas. In assigning cohorts, the study relied on participant-reported clinical history. Assay: immunoSEQ multiplex PCR; the TCRdb copy retains only in-frame clones and omits some. There are 350,000 to 450,000 clones in the sample; more than 70% occur only once, and about 1.5% lies in the top ten. This CDR3 has 12 residues. Germline V gene data show CDR1 as MNHNY and CDR2 as SVGAGI (reference sequence). Trimming cost V 8 bases and J 2 bases, with 10 bases left between them.

What was sequenced was PBMCs or T cells enriched from blood (not recorded which). The rearrangement links TRBV6-6 to TRBJ2-7, with D maybe TRBD2 (6 bases). The clonotype was recovered from a woman aged 18-29 years who had been exposed to COVID-19. Here the CDR3 DNA reads TGTGCCAGCGTGGGACTCACCTACGAGCAGTACTTC. The encoded protein is CASVGLTYEQYF.